Shown below are 14 T cell receptor beta chains from a single sample sequenced in a study of blood T cell repertoires in COVID-19. Data came from immunoSEQ multiplex PCR; TCRdb stores just in-frame clones and leaves some out. The sample contains 100,000 to 120,000 clones, more than 75% of which appear only once. The sample consisted of peripheral blood. These receptor sequences come from a woman between 45 and 65 years old with acute or convalescent COVID-19.

The chain has TRBV3-1 (or the pseudogene TRBV3-2) and TRBJ1-4; D ambiguous. The CDR3 runs to 14 residues. Trimming pared 1 base from V and 4 bases from J, leaving 7 bases between. CDR1 and CDR2 (germline): LGHDT, YNNKEL (reference sequence). CDR3 region: CASSQGVFNEKLFF. CDR3 nucleotides: TGTGCCAGCAGCCAAGGAGTCTTTAATGAAAAACTGTTTTTT.

This rearrangement joins TRBV5-1 to TRBJ2-5, with TRBD1 matching over 9 bases. The CDR3 is 16 residues long. Trimming removed 4 bases from V and 2 bases from J; junction bases left unmatched: 9. Germline CDR1 is SGHRS and CDR2 is YFSETQ. The DNA of the CDR3 is TGCGCCAGCAGCCCCTTCCCGGGACAGGGACAAGAGACCCAGTACTTC. Amino acids: CASSPFPGQGQETQYF.

This sequence joins TRBV5-1 and TRBJ2-2, with 7 bases that match TRBD1. Germline assignment: CDR1 SGHRS and CDR2 YFSETQ. CDR3 size: 13 residues. The junction had 3 bases not matched to a gene; V was cut back by 4 bases and J by 6 bases. The CDR3 loop is CASSPQGPGELFF. In DNA, the CDR3 is TGCGCCAGCAGCCCACAGGGGCCCGGGGAGCTGTTTTTT. The full variable domain, its missing parts supplied by reference TRBV5-1 and TRBJ2-2, is KAGVTQTPRYLIKTRGQQVTLSCSPISGHRSVSWYQQTPGQGLQFLFEYFSETQRNKGNFPGRFSGRQFSNSRSEMNVSTLELGDSALYLCASSPQGPGELFFGEGSRLTVL.

CDR3 sequence (DNA): TGTGCCAGCAGCTTAGGAGAAAACTACGAGCAGTACTTC. This codes for CASSLGENYEQYF. The chain combines TRBV7-7 with TRBJ2-7; no definite D call. V was cut by 1 base and J by 3 bases, with 7 bases left in between. CDR3 length: 13 residues. Germline V gene sequence: CDR1 SSHAT, CDR2 FNYEAQ (reference sequence).

This chain uses TRBV27 with TRBJ2-1; 11 bases are shared with TRBD2. V gave up 6 bases and J gave up 5 bases; unmatched junction bases: 0. The CDR3 extends over 13 amino acids. From germline, CDR1 is MNHEY and CDR2 SMNVEV (reference sequence). CDR3: CASRLAGDNEQFF. The CDR3 bases are TGTGCCAGCAGACTAGCGGGAGACAATGAGCAGTTCTTC.

As for this clone: One end of the junction does not line up with germline, which may come from a read error. The rearrangement links TRBV28 to TRBJ2-1, with 8 positions matching TRBD2. The CDR3 is 16 amino acids. CDR1 is MDHEN, CDR2 SYDVKM, per germline. DNA for the CDR3: TGTGCCAGCATACCTGGAGGACTAGCATCTCACAATGGGCAGTTCTTC. The encoded protein is CASIPGGLASHNGQFF.

The J gene is TRBJ2-1, the V gene TRBV6-6, with 7 bases that match TRBD2. Unmatched junction bases numbered 5, after V lost 8 bases and J lost 4 bases. CDR3 size: 13 residues. Germline lookup yields CDR1 MNHNY and CDR2 SVGAGI (reference sequence). This CDR3 is CASFGREYNEQFF. The CDR3, as DNA: TGTGCCAGCTTCGGGCGGGAGTACAATGAGCAGTTCTTC.

The rearrangement joins TRBV2 to TRBJ2-3, with TRBD1 matching 7 bases. From germline, CDR1 is SNHLY and CDR2 FYNNEI. This CDR3 comprises 15 residues. The V gene end was trimmed by 1 base and the J gene end by 4 bases; junction bases not matched to a gene: 5. CDR3 bases: TGTGCCAGCAGTGAAGATTTCACAGGGGCAGATACGCAGTATTTT. Translated, it gives CASSEDFTGADTQYF.

The chain links TRBV30 to TRBJ1-1; 7 nucleotides match TRBD1. After removal of 3 bases from V and 3 bases from J, the junction contained 10 bases not matched to a gene. CDR1 and CDR2 from the germline V gene are GTSNPN and SVGIG (reference sequence). This CDR3 is 15 amino acids long. The CDR3 spells CAWSLQGRRDTEAFF. The CDR3 DNA sequence: TGTGCCTGGAGCTTACAGGGGCGCAGAGACACTGAAGCTTTCTTT.

The CDR3 bases are TGTGCCTCCCTACGGGGTTTAGTCACAGATACGCAGTATTTT. This encodes CASLRGLVTDTQYF. This chain links TRBV2 with TRBJ2-3; perhaps TRBD2 as D (5 bases). The V end lost 11 bases, the J end lost 2 bases, and 17 bases lay between the germline ends. The CDR3 is made up of 14 amino acids. The germline gives CDR1 SNHLY, CDR2 FYNNEI.

The chain couples TRBV7-2 to TRBJ2-3, with 7 bases lining up with TRBD1. In germline, CDR1 is SGHTA, CDR2 FQGNSA. Trimming cost V 8 bases and J 2 bases; bases outside gene matches: 10. The length of the CDR3 is 15 residues. The CDR3 loop is CASAVGTAYTDTQYF. CDR3 coding DNA: TGTGCCAGCGCCGTAGGGACAGCGTACACAGATACGCAGTATTTT.

The chain's CDR3 is CSASGGRGVHTQYF. The CDR3 DNA reads TGCAGTGCTAGTGGCGGGAGAGGAGTCCATACGCAGTATTTT. This chain links TRBV20-1 with TRBJ2-3; TRBD2 agrees at 7 bases. CDR3 length: 14 residues. Per germline, CDR1 DFQATT and CDR2 SNEGSKA (reference sequence). The J segment lost 7 bases and the V segment lost 3 bases, leaving 10 bases of the junction unmatched.

The chain links TRBV5-6 to TRBJ1-3; possible D gene TRBD1, 6 bases. Germline V lookup: CDR1 SGHDT, CDR2 YYEEEE. The CDR3 extends over 14 amino acids. Trimming cost V 5 bases and J 3 bases, with 12 bases left between them. CDR3 coding DNA: TGTGCCAGCAGGAAACAGGGCTTTGGAAACACCATATATTTT. This encodes CASRKQGFGNTIYF. The whole variable domain, filled in from reference TRBV5-6 and TRBJ1-3, reads DAGVTQSPTHLIKTRGQQVTLRCSPKSGHDTVSWYQQALGQGPQFIFQYYEEEERQRGNFPDRFSGHQFPNYSSELNVNALLLGDSALYLCASRKQGFGNTIYFGEGSWLTVV.

The chain links TRBV6-5 to TRBJ2-5; 9 bases are shared with TRBD2. The V segment lost 9 bases and the J segment 3 bases; nucleotides outside the gene matches: 11. Germline V gene sequence: CDR1 MNHEY, CDR2 SVGAGI. This CDR3 spans 15 amino acids. The CDR3 reads CARRGSAGGEETQYF. CDR3 DNA: TGTGCCAGGCGGGGATCAGCGGGAGGTGAAGAGACCCAGTACTTC.